What follows are 13 T cell receptor beta chains derived from one specimen sequenced in a study of blood T cell repertoires in COVID-19. Libraries were prepared by immunoSEQ multiplex PCR; TCRdb keeps only in-frame clonotypes and omits some of them. The data contain some 240,000 clones, 80% to 90% of them singletons. The specimen sequenced was peripheral blood. The receptors stem from a woman between 40 and 50 years old who had recovered from COVID-19.

This clone was observed a few times. This chain joins TRBV2 and TRBJ2-7, with D possibly matching TRBD1 (5 bases). Germline V gene lookup returns CDR1 SNHLY and CDR2 FYNNEI. V was shortened by 2 bases and J by 2 bases, with 10 bases between the two germline ends. There are 14 residues in the CDR3. CDR3 sequence: CASSEFSGTYEQYF. CDR3 DNA: TGTGCCAGCAGTGAATTTTCAGGGACCTACGAGCAGTACTTC.

The chain links TRBV18 to TRBJ1-5, with TRBD1 identical over 8 bases. The CDR3 is made up of 16 amino acids. With 6 bases clipped from V and 5 bases from J, the junction kept 12 bases outside the gene matches. In germline, CDR1 is KGHSH, CDR2 LQKENI. CDR3 sequence reads: CASSLNTGGYDQPQHF. CDR3 coding DNA: TGTGCCAGCTCTCTGAATACAGGGGGATACGATCAGCCCCAGCATTTT.

This clone was recorded only once. The chain links TRBV2 to TRBJ1-1; no firm D call. V was pared by 4 bases and J by 0 bases, with 6 bases between. The length of the CDR3 is 13 residues. The germline V gene encodes CDR1 SNHLY and CDR2 FYNNEI. This chain's CDR3 is CASSGQVNTEAFF. In DNA form, the CDR3 reads TGTGCCAGCAGTGGACAAGTGAACACTGAAGCTTTCTTT.

This clone was seen a single time. The chain employs TRBV7-3 and TRBJ2-5; D may be TRBD1 (6 bases). The length of the CDR3 is 15 residues. Trimming left V 2 bases short and J 2 bases short, with 12 bases between. CDR1 SGHTA and CDR2 FQGTGA come from the germline V gene. In DNA form, the CDR3 reads TGTGCCAGCAGCTTATGGGGCAGGGGACAAGAGACCCAGTACTTC. Its protein is CASSLWGRGQETQYF.

This clone was picked up one time. The chain employs TRBV12-3 or TRBV12-4 and TRBJ2-3; D is possibly TRBD2 (5 bases). CDR3 length: 12 residues. Trimming cost V 7 bases and J 6 bases, with 11 bases left between them. In nucleotides, the CDR3 is TGTGCCAGCACCGGGTGGGAGGATACGCAGTATTTT. It specifies CASTGWEDTQYF.

The CDR3 spells CASGQQDSNQPQHF. As DNA, the CDR3 is TGTGCTAGTGGCCAACAGGATAGCAATCAGCCCCAGCATTTT. The V gene is TRBV12-5, the J gene TRBJ1-5; D perhaps matches TRBD1 (5 bases). V dropped 6 bases and J dropped 0 bases, with 9 bases sitting between them. Germline V gene sequence: CDR1 LGHNT, CDR2 FRNRAP. CDR3 length: 14 residues.

The chain is built from TRBV9 and TRBJ2-3; 11 positions match TRBD2. The V and J ends lost 1 base and 0 bases, in that order; junction bases with no gene match: 4. The CDR3 is made up of 17 amino acids. Germline V CDR1 and CDR2: SGDLS, YYNGEE. The CDR3 region has the DNA TGTGCCAGCAGCGTAAGCCTAGCGGGGGGTAGCACAGATACGCAGTATTTT. It codes for CASSVSLAGGSTDTQYF. Supplemented by reference TRBV9 and TRBJ2-3, the full variable domain reads DSGVTQTPKHLITATGQRVTLRCSPRSGDLSVYWYQQSLDQGLQFLIQYYNGEERAKGNILERFSAQQFPDLHSELNLSSLELGDSALYFCASSVSLAGGSTDTQYFGPGTRLTVL.

The sample holds one count of this clone. The chain recombines TRBV7-6 with TRBJ2-7; 8 bases line up with TRBD1. In germline, CDR1 is SGHVS, CDR2 FNYEAQ. The CDR3 runs to 14 residues. V lost 5 bases and J lost 3; bases outside the gene matches: 6. In DNA form, the CDR3 reads TGTGCCAGCAGCCGAGCAGGGGGCATCTACGAGCAGTACTTC. It yields the protein CASSRAGGIYEQYF.

The chain couples TRBV9 to TRBJ2-6; 10 bases align to TRBD2. The V gene's germline CDR1 is SGDLS and CDR2 YYNGEE. The CDR3 length is 20 residues. V gave up 0 bases and J gave up 0 bases; unmatched junction bases: 9. The CDR3 DNA sequence: TGTGCCAGCAGCGTAGGTCTAGCGGGGGATTTCGGCTCTGGGGCCAACGTCCTGACTTTC. Protein sequence: CASSVGLAGDFGSGANVLTF.

The chain is built from TRBV18 and TRBJ2-3; the match to TRBD2 covers 9 bases. The CDR3 runs to 16 residues. CDR1 and CDR2 (germline): KGHSH, LQKENI. The junction had 7 bases not matched to a gene; V was cut back by 1 base and J by 5 bases. This CDR3 is CASSPLAGAREDTQYF. CDR3 bases: TGTGCCAGCTCACCACTAGCGGGAGCTAGAGAAGATACGCAGTATTTT. Looking up the rest from reference TRBV18 and TRBJ2-3 gives the full variable domain: NAGVMQNPRHLVRRRGQEARLRCSPMKGHSHVYWYRQLPEEGLKFMVYLQKENIIDESGMPKERFSAEFPKEGPSILRIQQVVRGDSAAYFCASSPLAGAREDTQYFGPGTRLTVL.

V usage is TRBV6-2 or TRBV6-3 and J usage is TRBJ2-1; 8 bases fit TRBD2. CDR1 MNHEY and CDR2 SVGEGT come from the germline V gene. V lost 0 bases to trimming and J lost 3 bases; unmatched junction nucleotides: 13. The CDR3 has 19 residues. Here the CDR3 DNA reads TGTGCCAGCAGTTACTCGACGCTCAGAGCCGGGAGGGACTACAATGAGCAGTTCTTC. Translating gives CASSYSTLRAGRDYNEQFF.

This chain joins TRBV13 and TRBJ2-2, with 9 bases that match TRBD1. CDR3 size: 15 residues. With 2 bases clipped from V and 4 bases from J, the junction kept 2 bases outside the gene matches. Germline loops: CDR1 PRHDT, CDR2 FYEKMQ (reference sequence). The CDR3 nucleotides read TGTGCCAGCAGCTTACGGGACAGGGTCACCGGGGAGCTGTTTTTT. Translating it yields CASSLRDRVTGELFF.

This clone was found a few times. The J gene is TRBJ2-7, the V gene TRBV7-3; D not resolved. The CDR3 length is 13 residues. Deletions cut 6 bases from V and 6 bases from J, with 15 bases between. The germline gives CDR1 SGHTA, CDR2 FQGTGA. CDR3 in DNA: TGTGCCAGCAGTTTGGGCCGATTCACCGAGCAGTACTTC. Protein product: CASSLGRFTEQYF.